These T cell receptor beta chains were read from a single sample in a study of shared clonotypes between healthy human individuals. The repertoire was sequenced with immunoSEQ multiplex PCR; TCRdb's copy has only in-frame clones and lacks some. The sample has some 2 million clones, roughly 95% seen once; the top ten hold 0.13%. The sample comprised naive CD4+ T cells sorted from blood. The receptors originated from a man between 18 and 29 years old in good health. CDR3s include the opening cysteine and the closing phenylalanine or tryptophan. A D gene is named only where the DNA matches it firmly. Part of the rows lack a size; the others show once, few, many or a class for expanded clones.

V gene	D gene	clone size	J gene	CDR3 protein	CDR3 DNA
TRBV6-1	TRBD1	.	TRBJ1-6	CASSQGVTYNSPLHF	TGTGCCAGCAGCCAGGGGGTTACCTATAATTCACCCCTCCACTTT
TRBV18	.	.	TRBJ2-1	CASSPLIGRPPNEQFF	TGTGCCAGCTCACCTCTGATCGGCAGGCCCCCAAATGAGCAGTTCTTC
TRBV28	TRBD1	.	TRBJ1-5	CASSPGTGFSYSNQPQHF	TGTGCCAGCAGTCCCGGGACAGGGTTCTCTTATAGCAATCAGCCCCAGCATTTT
TRBV6-1	.	.	TRBJ1-1	CASSEYRSTVEAFF	TGTGCCAGCAGTGAATATAGGAGTACCGTCGAAGCTTTCTTT
TRBV4-3	.	.	TRBJ2-1	CASSQDLGEQFF	TGCGCCAGCAGCCAAGATCTAGGTGAGCAGTTCTTC
TRBV30	.	.	TRBJ1-3	CAWSGPGGNTIYF	TGTGCCTGGAGTGGACCGGGAGGAAACACCATATATTTT
TRBV6-5	TRBD1	.	TRBJ1-2	CASSYQDRGYGYTF	TGTGCCAGCAGTTACCAGGACAGGGGCTATGGCTACACCTTC
TRBV6-5	TRBD1	.	TRBJ1-1	CASAHRGAMNTEAFF	TGTGCCAGCGCTCACAGGGGAGCTATGAACACTGAAGCTTTCTTT
TRBV5-6	.	.	TRBJ1-6	CATAVGIGNSPLHF	TGTGCCACCGCAGTTGGGATTGGGAATTCACCCCTCCACTTT
TRBV9	.	once	TRBJ2-5	CASSVGTVQETQYF	TGTGCCAGCAGCGTAGGGACAGTCCAAGAGACCCAGTACTTC
TRBV30	TRBD2	once	TRBJ2-1	CAWSVGLASYNEQFF	TGTGCCTGGAGCGTGGGACTAGCAAGCTACAATGAGCAGTTCTTC
TRBV6-5	.	once	TRBJ2-4	CASSYSDPAKNIQYF	TGTGCCAGCAGTTACTCTGACCCAGCCAAAAACATTCAGTACTTC
TRBV7-2	TRBD1	.	TRBJ1-2	CASSPGQGLHYGYTF	TGTGCCAGCAGCCCAGGACAGGGTTTACACTATGGCTACACCTTC
TRBV11-2	TRBD1	.	TRBJ1-2	CASSGRQGAPFGYTF	TGTGCCAGCAGCGGAAGACAGGGGGCGCCTTTTGGCTACACCTTC
TRBV4-1	.	.	TRBJ1-1	CASSQDIGLNTEAFF	TGCGCCAGCAGCCAAGATATAGGGTTGAACACTGAAGCTTTCTTT
TRBV29-1	.	.	TRBJ2-7	CSVEGRTYEQYF	TGCAGCGTTGAGGGGAGGACCTACGAGCAGTACTTC
TRBV6-1	.	.	TRBJ2-7	CASRPLGWAYEQYF	TGTGCCAGCAGGCCCTTGGGGTGGGCCTACGAGCAGTACTTC
TRBV6-1	.	.	TRBJ1-2	CASSEASGIMYGYTF	TGTGCCAGCAGTGAAGCGTCAGGGATCATGTATGGCTACACCTTC
TRBV6-1	TRBD1	once	TRBJ1-5	CASSDRDRGLNQPQHF	TGTGCCAGCAGTGACCGGGACAGGGGGCTCAATCAGCCCCAGCATTTT
TRBV5-1	TRBD2	.	TRBJ2-1	CASSLGRTSVSSYNEQFF	TGCGCCAGCAGCTTGGGACGGACTAGTGTCTCCTCCTACAATGAGCAGTTCTTC
TRBV7-6	.	.	TRBJ1-5	CASSRNSNQPQHF	TGTGCCAGCAGCCGAAATAGCAATCAGCCCCAGCATTTT
TRBV6-1	TRBD1	.	TRBJ1-2	CASTPPGTGGGGYTF	TGTGCCAGCACCCCCCCCGGGACAGGTGGTGGTGGCTACACCTTC
TRBV5-4	TRBD2	.	TRBJ2-1	CASSLGVSGAYNEQFF	TGTGCCAGCAGCTTGGGAGTTAGCGGGGCTTACAATGAGCAGTTCTTC
TRBV6-1	.	.	TRBJ2-7	CASSPGTVSSYEQYF	TGTGCCAGCAGTCCCGGGACGGTTAGCTCCTACGAGCAGTACTTC
TRBV14	TRBD1	.	TRBJ2-7	CASSRDRVGEQYF	TGTGCCAGCAGCCGCGACAGGGTGGGGGAGCAGTACTTC
TRBV7-8	.	.	TRBJ2-7	CASSTQGEQYF	TGTGCCAGCAGTACTCAGGGCGAGCAGTACTTC
TRBV19	.	.	TRBJ1-2	CASSTDGSNYGYTF	TGTGCCAGTAGTACGGACGGCTCTAACTATGGCTACACCTTC
TRBV28	.	.	TRBJ1-3	CASGSGNTIYF	TGTGCCAGCGGTTCGGGAAACACCATATATTTT
TRBV7-2	.	.	TRBJ2-7	CASSLQGIGEQYF	TGTGCCAGCAGCTTACAGGGTATCGGCGAGCAGTACTTC
TRBV4-1	TRBD2	.	TRBJ2-5	CASSQSGGAGLETQYF	TGCGCCAGCAGCCAGAGCGGGGGGGCCGGGTTGGAGACCCAGTACTTC
TRBV20-1	.	.	TRBJ2-7	CSANFYEQYF	TGCAGTGCCAATTTCTACGAGCAGTACTTC
TRBV5-8	.	.	TRBJ1-5	CASSLALRLYSNQPQHF	TGTGCCAGCAGCTTGGCTCTCCGGCTATATAGCAATCAGCCCCAGCATTTT
TRBV18	.	once	TRBJ1-1	CASSPAGNTEAFF	TGTGCCAGCTCACCCGCCGGGAACACTGAAGCTTTCTTT
TRBV27	.	.	TRBJ2-7	CASSFRNDRRSSYEQYF	TGTGCCAGCAGTTTCCGAAACGACAGGAGAAGCTCCTACGAGCAGTACTTC
TRBV20-1	.	.	TRBJ2-7	CSADTGREQYF	TGCAGTGCTGATACAGGGCGCGAGCAGTACTTC
TRBV29-1	TRBD1	.	TRBJ2-1	CSVLRWDRKKYNEQFF	TGCAGCGTTTTGAGGTGGGACAGAAAAAAATACAATGAGCAGTTCTTC
TRBV10-3	TRBD1	once	TRBJ1-1	CAISGQGSNTEAFF	TGTGCCATCAGTGGACAGGGATCGAACACTGAAGCTTTCTTT
TRBV30	.	.	TRBJ1-6	CAWSVGGSSYNSPLHF	TGTGCCTGGAGTGTTGGTGGGAGCTCCTATAATTCACCCCTCCACTTT
TRBV18	.	.	TRBJ2-3	CASSPPQAGPQSGDTQYF	TGTGCCAGCTCACCACCGCAGGCGGGGCCCCAATCAGGAGATACGCAGTATTTT
TRBV29-1	.	few	TRBJ1-1	CSVEAGMNTEAFF	TGCAGCGTTGAAGCAGGGATGAACACTGAAGCTTTCTTT
TRBV29-1	TRBD1	.	TRBJ2-3	CSVEEGYRGNTDTQYF	TGCAGCGTTGAGGAAGGGTACAGGGGGAACACAGATACGCAGTATTTT
TRBV6-6	TRBD1	.	TRBJ2-5	CASSGGTAQETQYF	TGTGCCAGCAGCGGTGGGACAGCCCAAGAGACCCAGTACTTC
TRBV19	TRBD2	.	TRBJ2-5	CASSARLAGIETQYF	TGTGCCAGTAGTGCCAGACTAGCGGGAATAGAGACCCAGTACTTC
TRBV7-9	TRBD1	.	TRBJ2-7	CASSLDLGQGNEQYF	TGTGCCAGCAGCTTAGACTTGGGACAGGGAAACGAGCAGTACTTC
TRBV10-1	TRBD2	.	TRBJ2-1	CASSRDSGNHNEQFF	TGCGCCAGCAGTCGAGACAGCGGGAATCACAATGAGCAGTTCTTC
TRBV10-3	.	once	TRBJ2-7	CAISRTQKADVTGEQYF	TGTGCCATCAGTCGGACCCAAAAGGCCGACGTTACGGGGGAGCAGTACTTC
TRBV12-2	.	.	TRBJ2-5	CASRFLETQYF	TGTGCAAGTCGCTTTTTGGAGACCCAGTACTTC
TRBV11-2	.	.	TRBJ2-7	CASSLAPQVSYEQYF	TGTGCCAGCAGCTTAGCCCCTCAGGTGTCCTACGAGCAGTACTTC
TRBV5-5	TRBD1	.	TRBJ2-7	CASSLRTGRTEEQYF	TGTGCCAGCAGCTTGAGGACAGGTAGGACGGAAGAGCAGTACTTC
TRBV2	TRBD1	.	TRBJ1-2	CASSGDRGFNGYTF	TGTGCCAGCAGTGGGGACAGGGGGTTCAATGGCTACACCTTC
TRBV6-1	.	.	TRBJ2-7	CASSVRGPYEQYF	TGTGCCAGCAGTGTTAGGGGCCCCTACGAGCAGTACTTC
TRBV5-1	TRBD1	.	TRBJ2-3	CASSLAPGGWQADTQYF	TGCGCCAGCAGCCTGGCCCCAGGGGGCTGGCAAGCAGATACGCAGTATTTT
TRBV5-4	.	.	TRBJ2-3	CASSLPGAGSDTQYF	TGTGCCAGCAGCCTCCCGGGAGCCGGGTCAGATACGCAGTATTTT
TRBV7-9	TRBD1	once	TRBJ1-3	CASSLEATGSGNTIYF	TGTGCCAGCAGCTTAGAGGCGACAGGGTCTGGAAACACCATATATTTT
TRBV5-1	TRBD1	once	TRBJ1-2	CASSMRDRGRGYGYTF	TGCGCCAGCAGCATGCGGGACAGGGGGCGCGGCTATGGCTACACCTTC
TRBV10-3	.	.	TRBJ2-1	CAISGGAGNEQFF	TGTGCCATCAGTGGCGGAGCCGGCAATGAGCAGTTCTTC
TRBV5-6	TRBD1	.	TRBJ1-2	CASSLVGQHVYGYTF	TGTGCCAGCAGCCTGGTGGGACAGCACGTCTATGGCTACACCTTC